This note documents a single TCR beta chain sequence. These data are taken from a study of response to subunit inactivated influenza vaccine. A single record per CDR3 protein comes from TCRdb applying MiXCR to the RT-PCR reads. The sample lists just under 550,000 distinct CDR3 sequences, approximately 22% occurring once. Trimming cost V 3 bases and J 3 bases, with 11 bases left between them. The CDR3 length is 14 residues. The germline V gene encodes CDR1 MDHEN and CDR2 SYDVKM. The sample was also reused in another study, on T cells expressing NK-cell markers. That source reports: Scientists made TCR beta cDNA using 5'RACE template switching with UMIs. TCR beta repertoires came from sorted CD3+CD56+NKG2C+, CD3+CD56+NKG2C- and CD3+CD56-NKG2C+ T cells. Within the sequenced cohort of eight donors, seven exhibited HCMV seropositivity and one was seronegative. An anti-gamma-delta TCR antibody restricted sorting to alpha-beta TCR T cells in several experiments. In a group of 5 or 6 donors, dominant NKG2C+ clonotypes represented about 1.0-7.5% of CD8+ T cells.

This TCR came from a man in his fifties who received an inactivated influenza vaccine. The material was CD4+ T cells sorted from PBMCs, obtained about 13 days after vaccination. The chain recombines TRBV28 with TRBJ1-1, with D hard to call. This CDR3 reads CASSLRPTYTEAFF. The CDR3 DNA reads TGTGCCAGCAGTTTGAGGCCGACTTACACTGAAGCTTTCTTT.